This T cell receptor (beta chain) was identified during a study of T cells in Graves' hyperthyroidism and ophthalmopathy. On the study more broadly: Staff took peripheral blood when the initial diagnosis was made, before any treatment began.

This clonotype appeared many times. TCR beta CDR3 sequences were amplified from RNA transcripts. With the HTBI primer set, the TCR CDR3 went through a first round of RT-PCR. TCRdb analysed the multiplex PCR reads with MiXCR anew, one entry per CDR3 protein. The profile shows approximately 300,000 distinct CDR3 sequences, over 15% of them singletons. Used for diagnoses were clinical symptoms, serum thyroxine and TRAb, thyroid ultrasound and orbital computed tomography. CDR1 MNHEY and CDR2 SMNVEV come from the germline V gene (reference sequence). Trimming left V 6 bases short and J 1 base short, with 18 bases between. The CDR3 consists of 16 residues.

Sequenced material: blood. This clonotype originated in a woman aged 55-75 years with Graves' ophthalmopathy. The gene calls are TRBV27 and TRBJ1-1; weak D call: TRBD1 (5 bases). The CDR3 is CASRTLGNGQNTEAFF. In DNA form, the CDR3 reads TGTGCCAGCAGAACACTAGGAAACGGACAGAACACTGAAGCTTTCTTT.